What follows describes a single TCR beta chain. The target antigen is unknown. This specimen comes from a study of post-analysis software for immune sequencing data. Background on the study: Disease courses included relapsing-remitting, secondary progressive and progressive-relapsing multiple sclerosis. General observations from the study: When patients were compared with controls, about five TRBV segments were more frequent, TRBV5-6, TRBV5-1 and TRBV20-1 among them. Multiple sclerosis patients showed significantly lower normalized Chao1 diversity than controls did.

Unique molecular identifiers were carried by the TCR beta cDNA libraries. TCRdb independently ran MiXCR on the PCR reads; one entry per CDR3 protein. The sample carries 350,000 to 500,000 distinct CDR3 sequences, roughly 38% recorded once. Germline CDR1 SQVTM, CDR2 ANQGSEA. Trimming shortened V by 7 bases and J by 3 bases, and 9 bases separated the two germline ends. The CDR3 loop spans 12 amino acids. The TCR was taken from a girl aged 2 to 9 with multiple sclerosis. The rearrangement links TRBV29-1 to TRBJ2-2; D gene unclear. Sequenced sample: blood. The CDR3 DNA sequence: TGCAGCGCTCTCGGGTACACCGGGGAGCTGTTTTTT. Amino acids: CSALGYTGELFF.